This record concerns one T cell receptor (beta chain) sequence. The antigen remains unidentified. The sample belongs to a study of radiation and T cells in renal cell carcinoma. Whole-study results and caveats: Baseline intratumoral clonotype presence is unknown without pretreatment biopsies.

The time point here: blood 2 weeks post-SBRT. The sample's treatment: 15 Gy SBRT to primary tumor, nephrectomy 4 weeks later. Blood was sampled at baseline, 2 weeks and 4 weeks after SBRT. Clear cell pathology was present in this patient's renal cell carcinoma. Only in-frame clones appear in the TCRdb table, and some are missing; sequencing was by immunoSEQ multiplex PCR. This table has 100,000 to 150,000 clones, 88% appearing once. The TCR comes from a woman between 70 and 85 years old with renal cell carcinoma. The sample consisted of blood, taken from a patient whose treatment included radiotherapy and nephrectomy.

Here the CDR3 DNA reads TGTGCCTGGAGTGTACTGGGTTTCTTGGGCACAGATACGCAGTATTTT. Amino acids: CAWSVLGFLGTDTQYF. J is TRBJ2-3 and V is TRBV30; D is unresolved. Looked up from germline, CDR1 is GTSNPN and CDR2 is SVGIG (reference sequence). V gave up 0 bases and J gave up 1 base, with 14 bases separating them. The CDR3 has 16 residues.